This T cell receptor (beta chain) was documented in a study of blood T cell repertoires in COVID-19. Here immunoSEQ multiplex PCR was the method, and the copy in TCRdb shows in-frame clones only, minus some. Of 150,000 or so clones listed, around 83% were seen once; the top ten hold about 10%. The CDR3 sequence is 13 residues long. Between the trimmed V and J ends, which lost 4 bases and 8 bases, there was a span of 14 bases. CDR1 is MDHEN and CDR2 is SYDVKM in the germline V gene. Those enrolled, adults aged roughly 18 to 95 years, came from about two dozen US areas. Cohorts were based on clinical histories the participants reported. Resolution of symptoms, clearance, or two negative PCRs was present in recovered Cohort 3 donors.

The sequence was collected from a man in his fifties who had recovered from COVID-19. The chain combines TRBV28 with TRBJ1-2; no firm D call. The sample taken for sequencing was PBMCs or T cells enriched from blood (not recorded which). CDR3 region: CASSSSQTWGYTF. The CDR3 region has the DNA TGTGCCAGCAGTTCCTCCCAGACATGGGGCTACACCTTC.